The table lists the clone carrying this T cell receptor beta chain with a few counts. Its antigen is not identified. Per the germline V gene, CDR1 is MNHEY and CDR2 is SVGAGI. Trimming took off 10 bases at V and 0 bases at J, with 8 bases between the two ends. This CDR3 has 12 amino acids. This specimen comes from a study of T cells after yellow fever vaccination. Study-wide results and caveats: The secondary T-cell response peaked on day 5, not day 15, but was weaker. The booster saw the reappearance of most primary-vaccination clones (96% CD4, roughly 90% CD8).

Using its own MiXCR run on the 5' RACE reads, TCRdb lists one record per CDR3 protein. Of about 550,000 distinct CDR3 sequences detected, around 21% appear once; the ten largest clones hold about 13%. This chain connects TRBV6-5 to TRBJ2-3; tentative D call: TRBD2 (5 bases). The specimen comprised PBMCs, sampled 15 days after the yellow fever booster vaccination. This sequence was found in a man aged 30 to 45 who received the YFV17D yellow fever vaccine. The CDR3 DNA is TGTGCCACCCGAGGGAGCACAGATACGCAGTATTTT. This translates into CATRGSTDTQYF.